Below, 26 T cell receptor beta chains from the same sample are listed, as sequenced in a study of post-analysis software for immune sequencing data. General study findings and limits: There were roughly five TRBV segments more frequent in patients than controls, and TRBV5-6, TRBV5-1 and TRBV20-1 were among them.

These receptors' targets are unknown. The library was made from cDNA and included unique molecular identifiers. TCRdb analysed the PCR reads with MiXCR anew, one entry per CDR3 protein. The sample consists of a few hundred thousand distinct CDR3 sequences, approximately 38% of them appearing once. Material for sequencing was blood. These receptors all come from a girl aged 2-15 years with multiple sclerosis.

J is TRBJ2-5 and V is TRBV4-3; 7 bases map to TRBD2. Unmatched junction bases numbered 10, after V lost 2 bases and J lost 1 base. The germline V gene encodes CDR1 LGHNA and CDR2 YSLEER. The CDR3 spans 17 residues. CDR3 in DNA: TGCGCCAGCAGCCAACTCACGGTGGGAGGGTTCCAAGAGACCCAGTACTTC. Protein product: CASSQLTVGGFQETQYF.

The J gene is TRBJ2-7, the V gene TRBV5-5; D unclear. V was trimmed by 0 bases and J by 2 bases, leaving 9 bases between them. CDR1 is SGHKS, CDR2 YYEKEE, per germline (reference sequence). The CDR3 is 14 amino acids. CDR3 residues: CASSLVRSPYEQYF. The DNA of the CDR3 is TGTGCCAGCAGCTTGGTAAGGTCCCCCTACGAGCAGTACTTC.

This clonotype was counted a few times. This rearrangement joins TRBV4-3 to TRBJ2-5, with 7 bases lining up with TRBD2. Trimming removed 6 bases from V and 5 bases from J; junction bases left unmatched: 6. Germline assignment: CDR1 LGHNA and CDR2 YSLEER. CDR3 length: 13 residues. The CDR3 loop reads CASRPGRAETQYF. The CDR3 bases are TGCGCCAGCAGGCCGGGGAGGGCTGAGACCCAGTACTTC.

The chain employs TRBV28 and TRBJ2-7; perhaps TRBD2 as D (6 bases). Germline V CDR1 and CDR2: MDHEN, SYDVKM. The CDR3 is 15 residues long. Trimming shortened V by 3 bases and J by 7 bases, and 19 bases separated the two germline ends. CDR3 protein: CASSLIPAGLGEQYF. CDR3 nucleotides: TGTGCCAGCAGTTTGATCCCCGCGGGGCTGGGGGAGCAGTACTTC.

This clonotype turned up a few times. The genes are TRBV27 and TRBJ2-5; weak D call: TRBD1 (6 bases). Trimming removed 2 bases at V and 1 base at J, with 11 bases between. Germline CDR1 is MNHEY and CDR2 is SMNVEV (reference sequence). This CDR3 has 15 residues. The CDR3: CASSLGGRFQETQYF. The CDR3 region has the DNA TGTGCCAGCAGTTTAGGGGGCAGGTTCCAAGAGACCCAGTACTTC.

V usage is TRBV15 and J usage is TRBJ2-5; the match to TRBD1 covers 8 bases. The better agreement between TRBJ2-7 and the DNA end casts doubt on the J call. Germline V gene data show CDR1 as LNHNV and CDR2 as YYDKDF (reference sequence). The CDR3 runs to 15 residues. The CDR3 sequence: CATSRDLRQGYEQYF. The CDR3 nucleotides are TGTGCCACCAGCAGAGATTTAAGACAGGGGTACGAGCAGTACTTC.

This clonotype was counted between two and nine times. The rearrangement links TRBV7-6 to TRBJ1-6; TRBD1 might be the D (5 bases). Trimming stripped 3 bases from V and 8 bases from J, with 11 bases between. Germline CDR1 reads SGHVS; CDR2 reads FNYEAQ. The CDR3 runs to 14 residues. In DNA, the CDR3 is TGTGCCAGCAGCTTGACACGAGGGGATTCACCCCTCCACTTT. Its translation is CASSLTRGDSPLHF.

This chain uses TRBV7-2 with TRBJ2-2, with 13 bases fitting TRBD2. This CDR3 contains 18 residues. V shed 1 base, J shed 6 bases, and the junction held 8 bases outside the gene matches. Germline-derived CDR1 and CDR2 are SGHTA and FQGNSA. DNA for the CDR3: TGTGCCAGCAGCTTAGTCCGGACTAGCGGGAGTGCGGCCGGGGAGCTGTTTTTT. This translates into CASSLVRTSGSAAGELFF.

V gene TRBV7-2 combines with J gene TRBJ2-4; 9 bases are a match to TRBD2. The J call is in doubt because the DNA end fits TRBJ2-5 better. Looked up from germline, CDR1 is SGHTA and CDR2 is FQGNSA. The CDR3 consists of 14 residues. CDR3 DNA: TGTGCCAGCAGCTTTAGCGGGAGACGGGAGACCCAGTACTTC. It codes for CASSFSGRRETQYF.

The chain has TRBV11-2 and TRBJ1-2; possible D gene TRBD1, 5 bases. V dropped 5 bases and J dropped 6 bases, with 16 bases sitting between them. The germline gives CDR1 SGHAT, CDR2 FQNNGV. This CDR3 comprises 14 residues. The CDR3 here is CASSLPGLGNGYTF. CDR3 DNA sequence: TGTGCCAGCAGCCTCCCGGGACTAGGGAATGGCTACACCTTC.

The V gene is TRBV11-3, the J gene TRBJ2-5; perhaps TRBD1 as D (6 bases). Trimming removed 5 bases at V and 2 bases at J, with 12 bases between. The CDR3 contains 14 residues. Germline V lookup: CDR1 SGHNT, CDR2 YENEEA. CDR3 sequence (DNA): TGTGCCAGCAGCCGAACAGGGTCTCAAGAGACCCAGTACTTC. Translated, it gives CASSRTGSQETQYF.

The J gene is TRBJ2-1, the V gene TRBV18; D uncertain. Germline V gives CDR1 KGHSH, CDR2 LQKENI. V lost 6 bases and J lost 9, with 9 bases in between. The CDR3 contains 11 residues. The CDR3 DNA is TGTGCCAGCTCTCCTCTTAGTGAGCAGTTCTTC. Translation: CASSPLSEQFF.

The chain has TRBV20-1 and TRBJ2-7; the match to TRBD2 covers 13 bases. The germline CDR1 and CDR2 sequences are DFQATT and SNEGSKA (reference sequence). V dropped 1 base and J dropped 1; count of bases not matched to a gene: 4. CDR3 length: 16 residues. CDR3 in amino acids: CSARGGTSGTSYEQYF. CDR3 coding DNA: TGCAGTGCTAGAGGCGGGACTAGCGGGACTTCCTACGAGCAGTACTTC.

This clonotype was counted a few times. CDR3 sequence reads: CASSLGAGGEQFF. In DNA form, the CDR3 reads TGTGCCAGCAGCTTAGGTGCAGGAGGGGAGCAGTTCTTC. The chain combines TRBV7-9 with TRBJ2-1; possibly TRBD2 for D (6 bases). Germline CDR1 is SEHNR and CDR2 is FQNEAQ (reference sequence). The CDR3 has 13 amino acids. Trimming removed 1 base at V and 10 bases at J, with 11 bases between.

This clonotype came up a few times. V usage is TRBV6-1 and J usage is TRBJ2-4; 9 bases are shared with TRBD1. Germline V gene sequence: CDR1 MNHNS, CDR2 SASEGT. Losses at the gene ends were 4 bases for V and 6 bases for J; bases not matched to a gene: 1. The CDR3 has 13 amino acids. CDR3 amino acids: CASSGTGVNIQYF. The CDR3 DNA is TGTGCCAGCAGTGGGACAGGGGTAAACATTCAGTACTTC.

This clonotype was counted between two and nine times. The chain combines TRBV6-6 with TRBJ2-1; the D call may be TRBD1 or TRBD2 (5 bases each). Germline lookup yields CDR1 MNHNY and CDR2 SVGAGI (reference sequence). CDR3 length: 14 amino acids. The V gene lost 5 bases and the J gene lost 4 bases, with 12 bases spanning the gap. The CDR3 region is CASSQIGAYNEQFF. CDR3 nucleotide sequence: TGTGCCAGCAGTCAAATCGGGGCTTACAATGAGCAGTTCTTC.

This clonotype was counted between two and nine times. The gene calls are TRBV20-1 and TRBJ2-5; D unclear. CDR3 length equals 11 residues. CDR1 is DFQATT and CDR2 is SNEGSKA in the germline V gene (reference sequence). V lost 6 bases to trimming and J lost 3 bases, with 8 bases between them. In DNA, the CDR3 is TGCAGTGCCGCTAAGGAAGAGACCCAGTACTTC. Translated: CSAAKEETQYF.

CDR3: CASSLTPRDETQYF. The CDR3, as DNA: TGTGCCAGCAGCTTAACCCCCAGGGATGAGACCCAGTACTTC. J is TRBJ2-7 and V is TRBV7-3, with a weak D call TRBD1 (5 bases). The J call could be wrong; TRBJ2-5 is a better fit for the DNA end. The germline V gene has CDR1 SGHTA and CDR2 FQGTGA. The length of the CDR3 is 14 residues.

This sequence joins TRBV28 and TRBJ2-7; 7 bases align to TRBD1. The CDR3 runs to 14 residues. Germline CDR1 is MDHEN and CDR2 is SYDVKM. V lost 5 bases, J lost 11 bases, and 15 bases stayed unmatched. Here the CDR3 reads CASSRPPTGLVEYF. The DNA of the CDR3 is TGTGCCAGCAGTCGCCCCCCGACAGGGCTTGTGGAGTACTTC.

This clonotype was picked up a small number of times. This CDR3 is CASSNRGNEQFF. The CDR3 DNA follows: TGTGCCAGCAGTAATAGAGGCAATGAGCAGTTCTTC. This sequence joins TRBV6-2 or TRBV6-3 and TRBJ2-1; D is undetermined. CDR1 and CDR2 (germline): MNHEY, SVGEGT. V dropped 5 bases and J dropped 6 bases, with 8 bases sitting between them. The CDR3 has 12 amino acids.

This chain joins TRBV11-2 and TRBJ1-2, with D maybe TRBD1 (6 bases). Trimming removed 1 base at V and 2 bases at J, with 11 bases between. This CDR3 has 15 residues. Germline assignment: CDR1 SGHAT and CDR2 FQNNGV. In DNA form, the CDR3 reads TGTGCCAGCAGCTTAGCGCGGGGGCCAAACTATGGCTACACCTTC. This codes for CASSLARGPNYGYTF.

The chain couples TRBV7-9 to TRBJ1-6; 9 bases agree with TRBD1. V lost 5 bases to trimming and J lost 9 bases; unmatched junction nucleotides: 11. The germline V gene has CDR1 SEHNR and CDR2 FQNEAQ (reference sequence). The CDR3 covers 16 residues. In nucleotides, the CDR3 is TGTGCCAGCAGCCATGGACAGGGGCTGAGGCGTTCACCCCTCCACTTT. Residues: CASSHGQGLRRSPLHF.

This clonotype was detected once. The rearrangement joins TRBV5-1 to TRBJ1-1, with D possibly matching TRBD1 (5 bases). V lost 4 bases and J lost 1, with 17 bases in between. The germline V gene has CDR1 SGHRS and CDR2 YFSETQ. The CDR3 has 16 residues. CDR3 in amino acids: CASSPDARGSNTEAFF. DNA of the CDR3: TGCGCCAGCAGCCCGGACGCGCGGGGCTCGAACACTGAAGCTTTCTTT.

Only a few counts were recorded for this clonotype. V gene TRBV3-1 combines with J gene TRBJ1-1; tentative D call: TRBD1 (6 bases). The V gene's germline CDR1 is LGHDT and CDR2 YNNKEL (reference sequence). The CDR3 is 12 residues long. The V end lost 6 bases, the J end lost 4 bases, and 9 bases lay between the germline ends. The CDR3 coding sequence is TGTGCCAGCAGACAGGGAGGCACTGAAGCTTTCTTT. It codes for CASRQGGTEAFF.

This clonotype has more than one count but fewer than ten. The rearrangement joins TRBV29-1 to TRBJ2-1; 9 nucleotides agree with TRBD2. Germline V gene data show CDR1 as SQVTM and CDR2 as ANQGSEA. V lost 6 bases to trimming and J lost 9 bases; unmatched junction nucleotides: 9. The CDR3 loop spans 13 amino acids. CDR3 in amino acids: CSVARGGLPEQFF. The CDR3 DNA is TGCAGCGTCGCGCGGGGGGGGCTTCCTGAGCAGTTCTTC.

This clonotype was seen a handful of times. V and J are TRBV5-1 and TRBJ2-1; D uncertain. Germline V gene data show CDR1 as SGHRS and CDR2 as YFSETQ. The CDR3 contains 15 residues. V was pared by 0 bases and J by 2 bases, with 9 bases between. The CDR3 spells CASSLEGFAYNEQFF. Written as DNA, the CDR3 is TGCGCCAGCAGCTTGGAAGGTTTCGCCTACAATGAGCAGTTCTTC.